This TCR beta chain was sequenced in a study of OX40 agonist ivuxolimab in advanced cancers. The study's findings and limits: With doses of 0.1 to 3.0 mg/kg, CD4+ and CD8+ blood T cells had undergone clonal expansion by week 6.

CDR1 is GTSNPN and CDR2 is SVGIG in the germline V gene (reference sequence). This CDR3 comprises 13 residues. The germline V and J ends were trimmed by 6 bases and 5 bases, with 16 bases remaining between them. Sequencing was performed with immunoSEQ multiplex PCR; in TCRdb, only in-frame clones are kept and a portion is missing. The sample records about 60,000 clones, roughly nine tenths being singletons. For this clone: Its antigen is currently unknown.

The chain combines TRBV30 with TRBJ2-5; possible D gene TRBD2, 5 bases. This clonotype originated in an adult with an advanced solid tumor such as melanoma, head and neck, liver or kidney cancer. Sequenced here: CD4+ or CD8+ T cells sorted from blood, sampled in a trial of the OX40 agonist ivuxolimab. This chain's CDR3 is CACRKASRETQYF. The DNA of the CDR3 is TGTGCCTGTCGGAAGGCTAGCAGGGAGACCCAGTACTTC.